This record covers a single TCR beta chain. As yet, its antigen is unknown. The sample originates from a study of T cell responses to AZD1222 COVID-19 vaccine. Overall study results and limits: Clonal diversity may have been underestimated in mostly white British donors.

Data came from immunoSEQ multiplex PCR; TCRdb stores just in-frame clones and leaves some out. This table holds approximately 71,000 clones, approximately 80% found once. Germline CDR1 SGDLS, CDR2 YYNGEE. The CDR3 has 14 amino acids. V lost 0 bases and J lost 3, with 10 bases in between. The genes are TRBV9 and TRBJ2-7; D gene uncertain. Here the sequenced sample was peripheral blood, taken on day 0 of AZD1222 vaccination. The receptor comes from an adult in good health. The DNA of the CDR3 is TGTGCCAGCAGCGTAGCCGACACCTACTACGAGCAGTACTTC. Its protein is CASSVADTYYEQYF.